The T cell receptor (beta chain) under discussion was sequenced for a study of shared clonotypes between healthy human individuals (dated by TCRdb to 2018 to 2020). About the study as a whole: The cohort included three men and a couple of women between 18 and 49 years of age. For each donor, CD4 naive and CD4 memory were each given three plates, CD8 naive was given two plates, and CD8 memory was given one plate. To estimate repertoire size and how much clonotype sharing occurs between individuals, the study deeply sequenced the blood TCR repertoires of several healthy adults. To increase sequencing depth and limit assay-specific biases, different laboratories used diverse techniques to prepare libraries and sequence TCR repertoires. Per donor, leukapheresis produced somewhere between about 0.9 and 9.5 billion PBMCs.

What the authors observed across the whole study: Higher generation probabilities were observed for clonotypes shared by all four sorted-subset donors than for non-shared clonotypes. Sampling was limited to blood, and TCR repertoires in tissue likely differ from TCR repertoires in blood. Rarefaction of sorted-subset datasets indicated incomplete sequencing despite the large sequencing depth. Based on pairwise subsampling, the degree of clonotype sharing among donors was expected to be affected by sequencing depth. Larger estimated clonotype richness was generally found for naive subsets than for memory subsets. Because the study included only a small number of donors, the genetic and exposure-history diversity represented was limited. Roughly 5% of naive CD4, 3.5% of naive CD8, 2.3% of memory CD4, and 0.4% of memory CD8 clonotypes were shared across several donors.

Worth noting for this clone: The antigen it recognizes is unknown. Within one base of it there is no much larger clone, and no base qualities were kept.

CD8 naive samples were CD45RO-negative cells positively selected for CCR7, giving a CD45RA+CCR7+ population that excluded TemRA cells. Healthy HIV-negative adults with no recently reported acute infections or vaccinations were included as donors. Every donor was a Caucasian adult residing in Nashville, Tennessee, USA. Blood was collected by leukapheresis, and PBMCs were isolated by Ficoll-Histopaque density gradient centrifugation and then cryopreserved in liquid nitrogen vapor phase. Purity and quantity of every magnetically sorted T cell population were checked by analytical flow cytometry. Genomic DNA was isolated from each sorted fraction and quantified by UV absorbance on a Nanodrop 2000c. A distance of 22 bases separates the germline ends of V and J, which lose 5 bases and 6 bases respectively. Reading from cysteine to phenylalanine, the CDR3 counts 17 amino acids. Solely the CDR3 DNA is kept, with 51 bases framed from the first base. According to the germline V gene (reference sequence), CDR1 reads LNHNV and CDR2 reads YYDKDF.

Using the deep immunoSEQ assay, TCR CDR3 regions were amplified from genomic DNA by multiplex PCR. Extracted genomic DNA from each cell subset was distributed evenly across all wells of several immunoSEQ 96-well plates, and each plate was treated as a replicate. Each replicate PCR for sorted subsets received roughly 0.2 ug genomic DNA, equal to about 30,000 T cell genomes. Purified libraries were quantified with a Qubit 3.0 fluorometer, sized on a Bioanalyzer 2100, and re-quantified with the KAPA Library Quantification kit. Each immunoSEQ 96-well plate was sequenced on its own single-read 150-cycle Illumina NextSeq 550 flow cell. In the source study's methods: The immunoSEQ output contained only junctional sequences without quality scores, so filtering could not match that applied to full-length reads. Sequences were annotated with PyIR, a Python wrapper for IgBLAST v1.9, and V/J genes and CDR3 were assigned using IMGT germline references. Reads were filtered out if the reads had weak V/J assignments (E-value above 1e-6), no CDR3, stop codons, out-of-frame junctions, or ambiguous translated residues. V3J clonotypes were defined by identical inferred V gene, J gene, and CDR3 amino acid sequence. Percentage overlap between repertoires was calculated by dividing the number of shared unique clonotypes by the size of the smaller repertoire. Three approaches were used to assess repertoire richness: RTK rarefaction, the Chao1 estimator, and Recon v2.1 estimates of unobserved clonotypes. Generation probabilities for all TCRbeta clonotypes obtained by the gDNA method from a few donors were computed using OLGA. As stored in TCRdb, this immuneACCESS dataset retains in-frame rearrangements with V and J assigned. A fraction of the clones does not appear; measured against another copy, unresolved V genes explain less than half of the discrepancy, and the remainder lacks a known reason. Clone size and V and J calls were adopted from that table, with D and trimming inferred from the DNA. Across this sample there are under 850,000 clones, with 90% to 95% seen only once. The biggest ten clones account for about 25% of the sample.

Material: naive CD8+ T cells sorted from blood. The cell subset or site label, read with the paper, signifies: CD45RA+CCR7+. Here the chain combines TRBV15 and TRBJ1-4; the D gene is unclear. The source is a man aged 25-45 years in good health. The DNA reads TGTGCCACCAGCCCACCCCTACGTGTGGCAAGCGATGAAAAACTGTTTTTT. The resulting protein is CATSPPLRVASDEKLFF.